These 15 T cell receptor beta chains share one sample of origin, sequenced in a study of shared clonotypes between healthy human individuals. Profiled with immunoSEQ multiplex PCR; TCRdb holds only in-frame clones, not every one. The repertoire holds about 600,000 clones, with approximately 97% as singletons. Material: naive CD4+ T cells sorted from blood. Subset defined: CD45RA+ positively selected. The receptors were gathered from a woman aged 25 to 39 in good health.

The J gene is TRBJ2-7, the V gene TRBV6-5; D is possibly TRBD2 (6 bases). The V gene lost 4 bases and the J gene lost 3 bases, with 13 bases spanning the gap. CDR3 length: 14 residues. CDR1 and CDR2 from the germline V gene are MNHEY and SVGAGI. The CDR3, as DNA: TGTGCCAGCAGTTTAGCGGACGACGGCTACGAGCAGTACTTC. Translation gives CASSLADDGYEQYF.

The chain is built from TRBV28 and TRBJ2-3, with 8 bases identical to TRBD2. The CDR3 runs 18 residues. The germline V gene has CDR1 MDHEN and CDR2 SYDVKM. V lost 7 bases to trimming and J lost 5 bases; unmatched junction nucleotides: 20. The CDR3 region has the DNA TGTGCCAGCAACACTTCCCCTACTTACTTAGCGGGAAAAGATACGCAGTATTTT. This encodes CASNTSPTYLAGKDTQYF. The full variable domain, in which reference TRBV28 and TRBJ2-3 provide the parts outside the CDR3, is DVKVTQSSRYLVKRTGEKVFLECVQDMDHENMFWYRQDPGLGLRLIYFSYDVKMKEKGDIPEGYSVSREKKERFSLILESASTNQTSMYLCASNTSPTYLAGKDTQYFGPGTRLTVL.

The chain combines TRBV11-3 with TRBJ2-2; TRBD2 matches at 12 bases. Germline-derived CDR1 and CDR2 are SGHNT and YENEEA. V lost 5 bases and J lost 2; bases outside the gene matches: 3. The CDR3 has 16 amino acids. The CDR3 DNA is TGTGCCAGCAGCGGGACTAGCGGGCCAAACACCGGGGAGCTGTTTTTT. It codes for CASSGTSGPNTGELFF.

This chain joins TRBV5-4 and TRBJ2-2; D is undetermined. The CDR3 runs to 15 residues. Germline V lookup: CDR1 SGHNT, CDR2 YYREEE (reference sequence). Trimming stripped 0 bases from V and 2 bases from J, with 8 bases between. The CDR3 DNA sequence: TGTGCCAGCAGCTTGGTCGGAGACAACACCGGGGAGCTGTTTTTT. Translation gives CASSLVGDNTGELFF.

The chain combines TRBV4-1 with TRBJ2-4; 7 nucleotides align to TRBD1. Per germline, CDR1 MGHRA and CDR2 YSYEKL. Trimming removed 0 bases from V and 6 bases from J; junction bases left unmatched: 8. The CDR3 is made up of 16 amino acids. CDR3: CASSQDLNRGRNIQYF. In DNA form, the CDR3 reads TGCGCCAGCAGCCAAGATCTCAACAGGGGTCGAAACATTCAGTACTTC.

The V call is TRBV6-1, the J call TRBJ1-5, with D maybe TRBD1 (6 bases). This CDR3 region has 14 residues. The germline V gene has CDR1 MNHNS and CDR2 SASEGT. Trimming removed 8 bases from V and 3 bases from J, with 14 bases in between. The CDR3 sequence: CASQPGVDNQPQHF. CDR3 coding DNA: TGTGCCAGCCAGCCAGGGGTTGACAATCAGCCCCAGCATTTT.

V is TRBV5-1 and J is TRBJ1-4; D is possibly TRBD1 (6 bases). The CDR3 consists of 15 residues. The ends were cut back, 4 bases at V and 7 bases at J, with 17 bases in the middle. Per the germline V gene, CDR1 is SGHRS and CDR2 is YFSETQ. This chain's CDR3 is CASSHGWGQGEKLFF. The DNA for the CDR3 is TGCGCCAGCAGCCACGGGTGGGGGCAGGGTGAAAAACTGTTTTTT.

The chain employs TRBV5-1 and TRBJ2-1; the D is unclear. V dropped 4 bases and J dropped 0 bases, with 20 bases sitting between them. The V gene's germline CDR1 is SGHRS and CDR2 YFSETQ. The CDR3 length is 18 residues. The CDR3 here is CASSPATGYLSSYNEQFF. CDR3 bases: TGCGCCAGCAGCCCAGCCACCGGGTACCTCAGCTCCTACAATGAGCAGTTCTTC.

The rearrangement links TRBV19 to TRBJ2-5; TRBD1 might be the D (5 bases). The J call may be wrong; the DNA end is better matched by TRBJ2-7. Germline V lookup: CDR1 LNHDA, CDR2 SQIVND (reference sequence). This CDR3 is built from 15 residues. The CDR3 loop is CASSMRWTSSYEQYF. CDR3 coding DNA: TGTGCCAGTAGTATGCGCTGGACAAGCTCCTACGAGCAGTACTTC.

This chain connects TRBV7-2 to TRBJ2-1, with D possibly being TRBD2 (6 bases). CDR3 length: 15 residues. V was clipped by 5 bases and J by 4 bases, with 15 bases between them. Germline CDR1 reads SGHTA; CDR2 reads FQGNSA. The CDR3 spells CASSTRPGLYNEQFF. The CDR3 DNA follows: TGTGCCAGCAGCACTAGGCCGGGACTTTACAATGAGCAGTTCTTC. Looking up the rest from reference TRBV7-2 and TRBJ2-1 gives the full variable domain: GAGVSQSPSNKVTEKGKDVELRCDPISGHTALYWYRQSLGQGLEFLIYFQGNSAPDKSGLPSDRFSAERTGGSVSTLTIQRTQQEDSAVYLCASSTRPGLYNEQFFGPGTRLTVL.

A word on this clone: This sample includes further DNA sequences coding for the same CDR3. The chain recombines TRBV11-3 with TRBJ2-1; weak D call: TRBD2 (5 bases). Germline CDR1 and CDR2: SGHNT and YENEEA. The germline V and J ends were trimmed by 1 base and 4 bases, with 5 bases remaining between them. CDR3 length equals 13 residues. CDR3 protein: CASSLAGYNEQFF. The CDR3 DNA reads TGTGCCAGCAGCTTAGCGGGATACAATGAGCAGTTCTTC. Variable domain in full (rest from reference TRBV11-3 and TRBJ2-1): EAGVVQSPRYKIIEKKQPVAFWCNPISGHNTLYWYLQNLGQGPELLIRYENEEAVDDSQLPKDRFSAERLKGVDSTLKIQPAELGDSAVYLCASSLAGYNEQFFGPGTRLTVL.

The chain recombines TRBV5-1 with TRBJ2-7; 8 bases are a match to TRBD1. The CDR3 has 17 amino acids. Unmatched junction bases numbered 10, after V lost 2 bases and J lost 0 bases. Germline V gives CDR1 SGHRS, CDR2 YFSETQ. The DNA for the CDR3 is TGCGCCAGCAGCTTTCGACCAGGGACAGGATCCTCCTACGAGCAGTACTTC. Translation gives CASSFRPGTGSSYEQYF.

The V and J genes are TRBV30 and TRBJ2-1, with TRBD2 matching 10 bases. Germline V gene lookup returns CDR1 GTSNPN and CDR2 SVGIG (reference sequence). The CDR3 runs to 16 residues. V shed 5 bases and J 7 bases; nucleotides not matched to a gene: 14. CDR3 region: CAWGHPGTSVPNEQFF. Written as DNA, the CDR3 is TGTGCCTGGGGGCACCCCGGGACTAGCGTACCTAATGAGCAGTTCTTC. Using reference TRBV30 and TRBJ2-1 for the parts outside the CDR3, the full variable domain is SQTIHQWPATLVQPVGSPLSLECTVEGTSNPNLYWYRQAAGRGLQLLFYSVGIGQISSEVPQNLSASRPQDRQFILSSKKLLLSDSGFYLCAWGHPGTSVPNEQFFGPGTRLTVL.

CDR3 amino acids: CASSNGQRILEQYF. Written as DNA, the CDR3 is TGTGCCAGCAGTAACGGACAGAGGATCCTGGAGCAGTACTTC. The chain employs TRBV28 and TRBJ2-7; possibly TRBD1 for D (6 bases). Trimming pared 5 bases from V and 7 bases from J, leaving 18 bases between. In germline, CDR1 is MDHEN, CDR2 SYDVKM. CDR3 size: 14 residues.

The V call is TRBV10-3, the J call TRBJ1-5, with 10 bases that match TRBD1. This CDR3 is built from 15 residues. J gave up 5 bases and V 7 bases, and 8 bases lay outside the gene matches. Per the germline V gene, CDR1 is ENHRY and CDR2 is SYGVKD. As DNA, the CDR3 is TGTGCCATCAAGGGCCACGGACAGGGGGATCAGCCCCAGCATTTT. Its protein product is CAIKGHGQGDQPQHF.